This entry lists 17 T cell receptor beta chains sequenced from one sample in a study of CD8 T cells in Susac syndrome. It was with random hexamers that 0.5 to 1 ug RNA was reverse transcribed. One entry per CDR3 protein, called by TCRdb with MiXCR from the immunoSEQ multiplex PCR reads. Among approximately 120,000 distinct CDR3 sequences, about nine tenths were seen once, and the ten largest hold less than 0.15%. The specimen sequenced was CD4+ T cells from PBMCs. Receptors originate from a human donor in good health.

This clonotype was detected a few times. The chain recombines TRBV6-2 or TRBV6-3 with TRBJ1-1; D gene unclear. The CDR3 consists of 13 residues. Trimming removed 5 bases from V and 5 bases from J, with 12 bases in between. The V gene's germline CDR1 is MNHEY and CDR2 SVGEGT. As DNA, the CDR3 is TGTGCCAGCAGTCTTGGGATAGGAACTGAAGCTTTCTTT. It encodes CASSLGIGTEAFF.

This clonotype has a single count. The gene calls are TRBV6-5 and TRBJ1-2; weak D call: TRBD1 (5 bases). The length of the CDR3 is 17 residues. Germline V gene sequence: CDR1 MNHEY, CDR2 SVGAGI. With 2 bases removed from V and 7 bases from J, the gap between germline ends came to 23 bases. CDR3 bases: TGTGCCAGCAGTTACGTGGGGCCAGATCTTCGTTTGGGTGGCTACACCTTC. Translating gives CASSYVGPDLRLGGYTF.

This chain joins TRBV13 and TRBJ1-2, with D possibly matching TRBD1 (5 bases). This CDR3 region has 17 residues. Germline V gene data show CDR1 as PRHDT and CDR2 as FYEKMQ (reference sequence). V lost 4 bases and J lost 5, with 23 bases in between. Written as DNA, the CDR3 is TGTGCCAGCAGCTCTAGAGGATCCGGCAGGGAGGGTTATGGCTACACCTTC. This gives the protein CASSSRGSGREGYGYTF.

This clonotype appeared a single time. The V call is TRBV6-5, the J call TRBJ1-1; TRBD1 might be the D (5 bases). The CDR3 totals 16 residues. CDR1 MNHEY and CDR2 SVGAGI come from the germline V gene. V was trimmed by 2 bases and J by 1 base, leaving 14 bases between them. The CDR3 loop reads CASSYGQGLPNTEAFF. DNA of the CDR3: TGTGCCAGCAGTTACGGGCAGGGCCTACCGAACACTGAAGCTTTCTTT.

The CDR3 DNA is TGTGCCAGCACCGGGGCAGGGGGCTTCTATGAGCAGTTCTTC. Its protein product is CASTGAGGFYEQFF. The chain recombines TRBV6-6 with TRBJ2-1, with 8 bases lining up with TRBD1. Germline V gene lookup returns CDR1 MNHNY and CDR2 SVGAGI (reference sequence). The CDR3 is 14 residues long. J gave up 8 bases and V 7 bases, and 10 bases lay outside the gene matches.

The rearrangement uses TRBV4-1 and TRBJ2-1, with TRBD1 as a possible D gene (5 bases). Looked up from germline, CDR1 is MGHRA and CDR2 is YSYEKL. V dropped 0 bases and J dropped 6 bases, with 15 bases sitting between them. The CDR3 length is 16 residues. As DNA, the CDR3 is TGCGCCAGCAGCCAAGATTCCGGTTGGGGCGTCAATGAGCAGTTCTTC. This codes for CASSQDSGWGVNEQFF.

J is TRBJ2-6 and V is TRBV3-1; no clear D. The germline V gene has CDR1 LGHDT and CDR2 YNNKEL (reference sequence). The CDR3 runs to 14 residues. The V gene lost 4 bases and the J gene lost 4 bases, with 8 bases spanning the gap. The CDR3 spells CASSPRVGANVLTF. As DNA, the CDR3 is TGTGCCAGCAGCCCCCGGGTGGGGGCCAACGTCCTGACTTTC. Looking up the rest from reference TRBV3-1 and TRBJ2-6 gives the full variable domain: DTAVSQTPKYLVTQMGNDKSIKCEQNLGHDTMYWYKQDSKKFLKIMFSYNNKELIINETVPNRFSPKSPDKAHLNLHINSLELGDSAVYFCASSPRVGANVLTFGAGSRLTVL.

The chain uses TRBV6-1 and TRBJ1-2, with TRBD1 matching 7 bases. The germline V gene has CDR1 MNHNS and CDR2 SASEGT. J gave up 3 bases and V 6 bases, and 13 bases lay outside the gene matches. The CDR3 is made up of 16 amino acids. The CDR3 DNA reads as TGTGCCAGCAGGACCCGACAGGGTATTATGGACTATGGCTACACCTTC. It is translated as CASRTRQGIMDYGYTF.

The rearrangement joins TRBV29-1 to TRBJ2-5; unclear D gene. V was cut by 4 bases and J by 6 bases, with 9 bases left in between. The CDR3 has 11 residues. The germline gives CDR1 SQVTM, CDR2 ANQGSEA. The DNA for the CDR3 is TGCAGCGTTGCTTATGAAAAGACCCAGTACTTC. As protein: CSVAYEKTQYF.

The chain joins TRBV7-2 to TRBJ2-3, with 10 bases that match TRBD1. CDR1 is SGHTA and CDR2 is FQGNSA in the germline V gene. CDR3 length: 15 amino acids. Losses at the gene ends were 3 bases for V and 6 bases for J; bases not matched to a gene: 6. CDR3 bases: TGTGCCAGCAGCTTCGACAGGGGGCGTAGGGATACGCAGTATTTT. This gives the protein CASSFDRGRRDTQYF.

This clonotype has more than one count but fewer than ten. V is TRBV7-9 and J is TRBJ1-4; the D is unclear. Germline CDR1 and CDR2: SEHNR and FQNEAQ (reference sequence). The V end was cut by 5 bases, the J end by 7 bases, with 8 bases between. The CDR3 runs to 12 residues. CDR3 sequence reads: CASSPSGEKLFF. CDR3 in DNA: TGTGCCAGCAGCCCGTCCGGTGAAAAACTGTTTTTT.

This chain connects TRBV4-2 to TRBJ2-7; 11 bases are a match to TRBD2. Germline V CDR1 and CDR2: LGHNA, YNFKEQ. The CDR3 runs to 15 residues. V lost 3 bases and J lost 4; bases outside the gene matches: 5. The CDR3 spells CASSQTGLAAYEQYF. CDR3 coding DNA: TGTGCCAGCAGCCAGACGGGACTAGCGGCTTACGAGCAGTACTTC.

The rearrangement joins TRBV11-2 to TRBJ1-5; D not certain. CDR1 and CDR2 from the germline V gene are SGHAT and FQNNGV. This CDR3 has 14 amino acids. The V gene lost 0 bases and the J gene lost 7 bases, with 10 bases spanning the gap. CDR3 in DNA: TGTGCCAGCAGCTTAGAGCCAGACGGGCAGCCCCAGCATTTT. It yields the protein CASSLEPDGQPQHF.

The V and J genes are TRBV15 and TRBJ2-3; tentatively, D is TRBD1 or TRBD2 (5 bases each). Trimming left V 5 bases short and J 3 bases short, with 12 bases between. The germline V gene has CDR1 LNHNV and CDR2 YYDKDF (reference sequence). CDR3 length: 14 residues. The CDR3 spells CATSGTQRTDTQYF. The CDR3 region has the DNA TGTGCCACCAGCGGGACCCAGCGGACAGATACGCAGTATTTT. The full variable domain, with the rest looked up from reference TRBV15 and TRBJ2-3, is DAMVIQNPRYQVTQFGKPVTLSCSQTLNHNVMYWYQQKSSQAPKLLFHYYDKDFNNEADTPDNFQSRRPNTSFCFLDIRSPGLGDTAMYLCATSGTQRTDTQYFGPGTRLTVL.

The chain recombines TRBV3-1 with TRBJ2-5; maybe TRBD2 (5 bases). Trimming shortened V by 0 bases and J by 5 bases, and 13 bases separated the two germline ends. CDR1 is LGHDT, CDR2 YNNKEL, per germline (reference sequence). The CDR3 is 15 residues long. CDR3 amino acids: CASSQELRGLETQYF. The CDR3 DNA sequence: TGTGCCAGCAGCCAAGAGTTACGGGGTTTGGAGACCCAGTACTTC.

The chain carries TRBV5-4 and TRBJ2-1; tentative D call: TRBD2 (6 bases). Germline CDR1 is SGHNT and CDR2 is YYREEE (reference sequence). The CDR3 spans 15 residues. V was trimmed by 7 bases and J by 3 bases, leaving 17 bases between them. Written as DNA, the CDR3 is TGTGCCAGCCAAACCCGGGGGTCTAACTACAATGAGCAGTTCTTC. Translated: CASQTRGSNYNEQFF.

J is TRBJ2-7 and V is TRBV13; 9 bases map to TRBD1. J was trimmed by 1 base and V by 5 bases; bases with no gene match: 6. The V gene's germline CDR1 is PRHDT and CDR2 FYEKMQ (reference sequence). The CDR3 has 15 amino acids. The DNA of the CDR3 is TGTGCCAGCAGCCTCTTTGGGACAGGGTCCTACGAGCAGTACTTC. This gives the protein CASSLFGTGSYEQYF.